This T cell receptor (beta chain) was documented in a study of sequential checkpoint blockade in melanoma. Sample treatment: randomized to nivolumab then ipilimumab (arm A) or the reverse (arm B). The assay was immunoSEQ multiplex PCR, and TCRdb's table has in-frame clones only and misses some. The data contain 4,500 to 6,500 clones, more than 20% of them singletons. The CDR3 has 16 residues. With 4 bases removed from V and 3 bases from J, the gap between germline ends came to 17 bases. CDR1 SGHRS and CDR2 YFSETQ come from the germline V gene. The sequence derives from a human donor with melanoma. The specimen comprised tumor tissue (inferred from file names), sampled from a patient given nivolumab and ipilimumab in sequence. The chain is built from TRBV5-1 and TRBJ2-1; D possibly uses TRBD1 or TRBD2 (7 bases each). CDR3 loop: CASSRSGTANYNEQFF. The CDR3 nucleotides read TGCGCCAGCAGCAGAAGCGGGACAGCGAACTACAATGAGCAGTTCTTC.